One and the same sample provided the 21 T cell receptor beta chains below, sequenced in a study of shared T cell receptors in the human thymus. Repertoires were generated with immunoSEQ multiplex PCR, while TCRdb's copy carries only in-frame clones and drops some. The data contain about 710,000 clones, 70% to 90% of them seen just once; the ten biggest clones take up 0.0094%. These data were also filed under a second study, of human thymus T cells.

The sequencing sample was made of thymocytes. Source of these receptors: a boy younger than two with a congenital heart defect.

This chain uses TRBV5-1 with TRBJ2-3; D is ambiguous. This CDR3 region has 12 residues. Germline CDR1 is SGHRS and CDR2 is YFSETQ. V was shortened by 7 bases and J by 0 bases, with 6 bases between the two germline ends. CDR3 DNA: TGCGCCAGCCACCAGAGCACAGATACGCAGTATTTT. Residues: CASHQSTDTQYF.

CDR3 in amino acids: CASSQGQGFEKLFF. The CDR3 DNA reads as TGCGCCAGCAGCCAGGGACAGGGGTTTGAAAAACTGTTTTTT. The chain employs TRBV5-1 and TRBJ1-4; 10 bases agree with TRBD1. The CDR3 consists of 14 residues. CDR1 SGHRS and CDR2 YFSETQ come from the germline V gene. The trim removed 4 bases at V and 7 bases at J, leaving 4 bases unmatched.

This chain uses TRBV4-1 with TRBJ2-3, with 7 bases fitting TRBD2. The V and J ends lost 4 bases and 2 bases, in that order; junction bases with no gene match: 12. The germline gives CDR1 MGHRA, CDR2 YSYEKL. This CDR3 region has 17 residues. This CDR3 reads CASSPQAPGTTTDTQYF. The DNA of the CDR3 is TGCGCCAGCAGCCCCCAGGCCCCCGGGACTACCACAGATACGCAGTATTTT.

The chain is built from TRBV5-1 and TRBJ2-5, with a tentative D call TRBD2 (6 bases). V gave up 7 bases and J gave up 3 bases, with 19 bases separating them. Germline CDR1 reads SGHRS; CDR2 reads YFSETQ. The CDR3 covers 15 residues. CDR3 nucleotides: TGCGCCAGCCGGGGAGGCTTCCTCTCTGAAGAGACCCAGTACTTC. Its translation is CASRGGFLSEETQYF.

The chain combines TRBV28 with TRBJ1-1; 11 nucleotides agree with TRBD1. After removal of 3 bases from V and 4 bases from J, the junction contained 4 bases not matched to a gene. Germline CDR1 is MDHEN and CDR2 is SYDVKM. The CDR3 has 15 residues. The CDR3 loop is CASSFEDRGLTEAFF. The CDR3, as DNA: TGTGCCAGCAGTTTTGAGGACAGGGGGCTCACTGAAGCTTTCTTT.

The V gene is TRBV7-8, the J gene TRBJ1-2, with 7 bases fitting TRBD1. The germline CDR1 and CDR2 sequences are SGHVS and FQNEAQ. There are 15 residues in the CDR3. Trimming took 4 bases from V and 2 from J; bases not matched to a gene: 7. The CDR3 DNA reads TGTGCCAGCAGCTCCGCCGGGACAGAGAACTATGGCTACACCTTC. This translates into CASSSAGTENYGYTF.

The chain has TRBV30 and TRBJ2-2; 8 bases fit TRBD1. CDR3 length: 14 residues. Germline CDR1 is GTSNPN and CDR2 is SVGIG (reference sequence). J lost 6 bases, V lost 8 bases, and 11 bases had no gene match. The CDR3 DNA reads TGTGCCAGGACAGGGAGGTTCCCCCCCGGGGAGCTGTTTTTT. This translates into CARTGRFPPGELFF.

This chain links TRBV7-2 with TRBJ2-7; 7 nucleotides match TRBD1. CDR3 size: 16 residues. The V gene end was trimmed by 4 bases and the J gene end by 5 bases; junction bases not matched to a gene: 14. In germline, CDR1 is SGHTA, CDR2 FQGNSA. DNA of the CDR3: TGTGCCAGCAGCTACCGCCGGGACAGCGCCAAAGACGAGCAGTACTTC. Amino acids: CASSYRRDSAKDEQYF.

V and J are TRBV13 and TRBJ1-4, with 10 bases that match TRBD1. The CDR3 runs 14 residues. The trim removed 6 bases at V and 7 bases at J, leaving 5 bases unmatched. The germline V gene has CDR1 PRHDT and CDR2 FYEKMQ (reference sequence). In DNA, the CDR3 is TGTGCCAGCAGTCGACAGGGGGCCGGTGAAAAACTGTTTTTT. Translation gives CASSRQGAGEKLFF. Variable domain in full (rest from reference TRBV13 and TRBJ1-4): AAGVIQSPRHLIKEKRETATLKCYPIPRHDTVYWYQQGPGQDPQFLISFYEKMQSDKGSIPDRFSAQQFSDYHSELNMSSLELGDSALYFCASSRQGAGEKLFFGSGTQLSVL.

This rearrangement joins TRBV6-5 to TRBJ1-2; TRBD1 agrees at 8 bases. This CDR3 region has 15 residues. CDR1 MNHEY and CDR2 SVGAGI come from the germline V gene. The V and J ends lost 6 bases and 5 bases, in that order; junction bases with no gene match: 11. The CDR3 region is CASRGLIYRGYGYTF. The CDR3 DNA follows: TGTGCCAGCAGGGGGCTAATTTACAGGGGGTATGGCTACACCTTC.

The rearrangement links TRBV5-4 to TRBJ2-7; tentative D call: TRBD1 (5 bases). This CDR3 region has 14 residues. Germline-derived CDR1 and CDR2 are SGHNT and YYREEE (reference sequence). V lost 0 bases and J 2 bases, leaving 9 bases between the germline ends. Here the CDR3 DNA reads TGTGCCAGCAGCTTGGACAGGCCAACCTACGAGCAGTACTTC. This encodes CASSLDRPTYEQYF.

The rearrangement joins TRBV29-1 to TRBJ2-2; 8 nucleotides match TRBD1. CDR1 and CDR2 (germline): SQVTM, ANQGSEA. CDR3 size: 16 residues. Trimming removed 5 bases from V and 0 bases from J; junction bases left unmatched: 8. The CDR3: CSVRKAGGSNTGELFF. In DNA, the CDR3 is TGCAGCGTTCGGAAGGCAGGGGGCTCGAACACCGGGGAGCTGTTTTTT.

The chain couples TRBV27 to TRBJ2-1; D perhaps matches TRBD2 (8 bases). This CDR3 is built from 19 residues. V shed 5 bases and J shed 9 bases, with 32 bases lying between them. Germline CDR1 is MNHEY and CDR2 is SMNVEV (reference sequence). The DNA for the CDR3 is TGTGCCAGCAGTCCGGGTTTCCTAGGACTAGCAGACTACAGGGGTGAGCAGTTCTTC. Its protein is CASSPGFLGLADYRGEQFF.

CDR3 nucleotides: TGTGCCAGCAAGGCGGCAGCCCGTAGCAATCAGCCCCAGCATTTT. The encoded protein is CASKAAARSNQPQHF. The V call is TRBV6-4, the J call TRBJ1-5; no firm D call. From germline, CDR1 is MRHNA and CDR2 SNTAGT. The CDR3 contains 15 residues. V was trimmed by 7 bases and J by 0 bases, leaving 13 bases between them.

The rearrangement uses TRBV28 and TRBJ1-6, with a possible D match to TRBD1 (5 bases). The V gene's germline CDR1 is MDHEN and CDR2 SYDVKM. The CDR3 totals 15 residues. Trimming took 6 bases from V and 10 from J, leaving 19 bases between them. The CDR3 region is CASSPPGGGGSPLHF. The DNA for the CDR3 is TGTGCCAGCAGCCCCCCGGGGGGAGGTGGGTCACCCCTCCACTTT.

This clone was observed a few times. In nucleotides, the CDR3 is TGCGCCAGCAGCCAAGATCGGAGACAGGGTTCTGGAAACACCATATATTTT. It specifies CASSQDRRQGSGNTIYF. V usage is TRBV4-1 and J usage is TRBJ1-3, with 7 bases matching TRBD1. CDR3 length equals 17 residues. J lost 1 base, V lost 0 bases, and 6 bases had no gene match. Germline CDR1 MGHRA, CDR2 YSYEKL.

This chain links TRBV29-1 with TRBJ2-3, with TRBD1 as a possible D gene (6 bases). The CDR3 sequence is 13 residues long. CDR1 SQVTM and CDR2 ANQGSEA come from the germline V gene. The germline V and J ends were trimmed by 4 bases and 0 bases, with 8 bases remaining between them. The CDR3 DNA reads TGCAGCGTTGGGACAGCTAGCACAGATACGCAGTATTTT. Its translation is CSVGTASTDTQYF.

The V call is TRBV7-9, the J call TRBJ2-1, with 8 bases that match TRBD2. The V gene end was trimmed by 7 bases and the J gene end by 4 bases; junction bases not matched to a gene: 18. This CDR3 region has 18 residues. CDR1 and CDR2 (germline): SEHNR, FQNEAQ (reference sequence). CDR3 region: CASNDNGAGGRGYNEQFF. CDR3 DNA: TGTGCCAGCAACGATAACGGGGCGGGAGGTAGGGGGTACAATGAGCAGTTCTTC.

The V and J genes are TRBV9 and TRBJ2-1, with a tentative D call TRBD2 (7 bases). Germline values: CDR1 SGDLS, CDR2 YYNGEE. The CDR3 loop spans 16 amino acids. The V end lost 0 bases, the J end lost 12 bases, and 22 bases lay between the germline ends. CDR3 loop: CASSVEGGGDASMQFF. The CDR3, as DNA: TGTGCCAGCAGCGTAGAGGGGGGGGGAGACGCATCGATGCAGTTCTTC.

The genes are TRBV10-3 and TRBJ2-1; D remains ambiguous. With 0 bases removed from V and 0 bases from J, the gap between germline ends came to 15 bases. The CDR3 runs 18 residues. Germline CDR1 is ENHRY and CDR2 is SYGVKD. The CDR3 sequence is CAISESSGAPSSYNEQFF. For the CDR3, the DNA is TGTGCCATCAGTGAGTCTTCTGGAGCGCCTAGCTCCTACAATGAGCAGTTCTTC.

Concerning this clone itself: Additional DNA sequences in this sample encode the identical CDR3. The chain links TRBV28 to TRBJ1-1; 8 bases line up with TRBD1. The CDR3 has 14 amino acids. Germline assignment: CDR1 MDHEN and CDR2 SYDVKM. Trimming at V came to 5 bases and at J to 1 base, leaving 3 bases not matched to a gene. The CDR3 here is CASSRGQGNTEAFF. CDR3 DNA sequence: TGTGCCAGCAGTCGAGGACAGGGGAACACTGAAGCTTTCTTT.